This T cell receptor beta chain was observed in a study of T cell clonotyping in hematopoietic cell transplantation. Study as a whole: Recipient samples before transplant were obtained post-cytoreduction.

Profiled with immunoSEQ multiplex PCR; TCRdb holds only in-frame clones, not every one. Here the sample spans 25,000 to 30,000 clones, under 90% being singletons. In the case of this clone: Its antigen is unknown.

General observations from the study: At the given depth, recipient repertoires were over 97% de novo clonotypes. Without cell sorting, CD4 versus CD8 contributions remain unresolved.

This sample's time point: recipient sample about 28 days before transplant, after cytoreduction. Samples: about 28 days before transplant, then days 30, 100 and 180 after. Germline V gene sequence: CDR1 MGHRA, CDR2 YSYEKL. V gave up 4 bases and J gave up 0 bases; unmatched junction bases: 5. This CDR3 has 15 residues. J is TRBJ1-1 and V is TRBV4-1; 7 bases are a match to TRBD1. The sequence derives from a man aged 35 to 55 with acute myeloid leukemia. Some clones in this sample may be carry-over from other donors' samples. Sequencing used peripheral blood mononuclear cells, obtained before stem cell transplant. CDR3 residues: CASSRGDRVNTEAFF. CDR3 nucleotides: TGCGCCAGCAGCCGAGGTGACAGGGTGAACACTGAAGCTTTCTTT.